Listed here are 24 T cell receptor beta chains from one sample, sequenced in a study of blood T cell repertoires in COVID-19. The table came from immunoSEQ multiplex PCR; TCRdb's copy has only in-frame clones and leaves some out. Of tens of thousands of clones listed, roughly 89% are singletons. The sequenced material came from peripheral blood. The receptors were gathered from a woman aged 70-85 years with acute or convalescent COVID-19.

This clone showed up just once. The rearrangement joins TRBV9 to TRBJ2-3; 7 positions match TRBD2. The germline gives CDR1 SGDLS, CDR2 YYNGEE. J was trimmed by 6 bases and V by 0 bases; bases with no gene match: 10. The CDR3 extends over 16 amino acids. Here the CDR3 DNA reads TGTGCCAGCAGCGTAGCAGCGGGGAGATCCGGGGATACGCAGTATTTT. Protein product: CASSVAAGRSGDTQYF. Combining the CDR3 with reference TRBV9 and TRBJ2-3 gives the whole variable domain DSGVTQTPKHLITATGQRVTLRCSPRSGDLSVYWYQQSLDQGLQFLIQYYNGEERAKGNILERFSAQQFPDLHSELNLSSLELGDSALYFCASSVAAGRSGDTQYFGPGTRLTVL.

The rearrangement links TRBV21-1 to TRBJ2-1; TRBD2 is the table's D call and was not checked against the DNA. TRBV21-1 is a known pseudogene. The CDR3 contains 20 residues. The CDR3 is CASSARLTVWPDTSYNEQFF. The CDR3 DNA sequence: TGTGCCAGCAGCGCTCGACTCACCGTTTGGCCCGATACTTCTTACAATGAGCAGTTCTTC.

The CDR3 DNA sequence: TGCAGTGCTAATGACAGGCGGGTCGGCTGGACTTTCTTT. The encoded protein is CSANDRRVGWTFF. The chain uses TRBV20-1 and TRBJ1-1; D is possibly TRBD1 (6 bases). Trimming took off 4 bases at V and 12 bases at J, with 21 bases between the two ends. Germline CDR1 DFQATT, CDR2 SNEGSKA (reference sequence). The CDR3 has 13 residues.

The chain is built from TRBV6-4 and TRBJ2-3; TRBD2 matches at 10 bases. V dropped 3 bases and J dropped 2; count of bases not matched to a gene: 14. The CDR3 loop spans 19 amino acids. Per germline, CDR1 MRHNA and CDR2 SNTAGT. CDR3 in amino acids: CASSEFTSGEAYYTDTQYF. CDR3 nucleotides: TGTGCCAGCAGTGAATTCACTAGCGGGGAGGCGTATTACACAGATACGCAGTATTTT.

The CDR3 loop is CASSLVGENTEAFF. The CDR3 DNA reads TGCGCCAGCAGCTTGGTGGGCGAGAACACTGAAGCTTTCTTT. The J gene is TRBJ1-1, the V gene TRBV5-1, with unresolved D. Germline CDR1 is SGHRS and CDR2 is YFSETQ. The CDR3 totals 14 residues. The V end lost 0 bases, the J end lost 1 base, and 7 bases lay between the germline ends.

The chain recombines TRBV27 with TRBJ2-2; D is possibly TRBD1 (5 bases). Germline V CDR1 and CDR2: MNHEY, SMNVEV (reference sequence). The CDR3 spans 14 residues. Trimming removed 7 bases at V and 2 bases at J, with 11 bases between. CDR3: CASKHRRNTGELFF. The CDR3 region has the DNA TGTGCCAGCAAGCACAGGAGAAACACCGGGGAGCTGTTTTTT.

V and J are TRBV3-1 (or the pseudogene TRBV3-2) and TRBJ1-2; TRBD1 matches at 8 bases. Trimming took 2 bases from V and 5 from J; bases not matched to a gene: 7. The CDR3 spans 15 residues. Germline V gene sequence: CDR1 LGHDT, CDR2 YNNKEL (reference sequence). The CDR3 DNA reads as TGTGCCAGCAGCCAAACCCGGGACAGGCCTTATGGCTACACCTTC. Translated, it gives CASSQTRDRPYGYTF.

V usage is TRBV7-8 and J usage is TRBJ2-7; D is perhaps TRBD2 (6 bases). V lost 5 bases, J lost 7 bases, and 21 bases lay in between. This CDR3 comprises 15 residues. Germline lookup yields CDR1 SGHVS and CDR2 FQNEAQ. The CDR3: CASSPFGTPTREQYF. The CDR3 nucleotides are TGTGCCAGCAGCCCCTTTGGGACTCCTACACGGGAGCAGTACTTC.

The chain recombines TRBV19 with TRBJ2-5; D gene unclear. This CDR3 is built from 13 residues. Germline-derived CDR1 and CDR2 are LNHDA and SQIVND (reference sequence). The V and J ends lost 8 bases and 4 bases respectively, with 14 bases between them. The CDR3 protein is CASGKTEPETQYF. Here the CDR3 DNA reads TGTGCCAGTGGTAAAACAGAACCAGAGACCCAGTACTTC. The variable domain in full, with the rest retrieved from reference TRBV19 and TRBJ2-5, is DGGITQSPKYLFRKEGQNVTLSCEQNLNHDAMYWYRQDPGQGLRLIYYSQIVNDFQKGDIAEGYSVSREKKESFPLTVTSAQKNPTAFYLCASGKTEPETQYFGPGTRLLVL.

V and J are TRBV5-1 and TRBJ1-4; TRBD1 aligns across 7 bases. Per germline, CDR1 SGHRS and CDR2 YFSETQ. CDR3 size: 16 residues. Trimming removed 3 bases from V and 8 bases from J; junction bases left unmatched: 13. The CDR3 DNA sequence: TGCGCCAGCAGCTCCCGAGACAGGGATAGAGACGAAAAACTGTTTTTT. Translation gives CASSSRDRDRDEKLFF.

The rearrangement joins TRBV28 to TRBJ2-7; 10 bases map to TRBD1. The V gene's germline CDR1 is MDHEN and CDR2 SYDVKM. This CDR3 region has 15 residues. J lost 1 base, V lost 6 bases, and 6 bases had no gene match. The CDR3 DNA is TGTGCCAGCAGCACGGGGACAGGGGTGTCCTACGAGCAGTACTTC. This gives the protein CASSTGTGVSYEQYF.

The J gene is TRBJ1-6, the V gene TRBV2; TRBD1 matches at 8 bases. V trimming: 4 bases; J trimming: 10 bases; junction bases outside the gene matches: 6. This CDR3 is 14 amino acids long. Germline V gene data show CDR1 as SNHLY and CDR2 as FYNNEI. The CDR3 loop is CASSATGERSPLHF. CDR3 DNA: TGTGCCAGCAGTGCGACAGGGGAGAGGTCACCCCTCCACTTT.

The chain links TRBV15 to TRBJ1-5; TRBD1 matches 7 bases. V lost 3 bases and J lost 1; bases outside the gene matches: 6. The CDR3 spans 16 residues. Germline V CDR1 and CDR2: LNHNV, YYDKDF (reference sequence). CDR3 nucleotides: TGTGCCACCAGCAGGAAGTCGGGACAGAGCAATCAGCCCCAGCATTTT. It yields the protein CATSRKSGQSNQPQHF. Full variable domain (remainder filled in from reference TRBV15 and TRBJ1-5): DAMVIQNPRYQVTQFGKPVTLSCSQTLNHNVMYWYQQKSSQAPKLLFHYYDKDFNNEADTPDNFQSRRPNTSFCFLDIRSPGLGDTAMYLCATSRKSGQSNQPQHFGDGTRLSIL.

This rearrangement joins TRBV13 to TRBJ1-2; D call uncertain. V was cut by 4 bases and J by 5 bases, with 11 bases left in between. The germline CDR1 and CDR2 sequences are PRHDT and FYEKMQ (reference sequence). This CDR3 region has 13 residues. This chain's CDR3 is CASSSGLGYGYTF. For the CDR3, the DNA is TGTGCCAGCAGCTCTGGACTGGGGTATGGCTACACCTTC.

The rearrangement uses TRBV5-1 and TRBJ2-5; D unclear. The germline V gene has CDR1 SGHRS and CDR2 YFSETQ. This CDR3 has 12 residues. Between the trimmed V and J ends, which lost 3 bases and 5 bases, there was a span of 8 bases. The CDR3 sequence is CASSSSLETQYF. CDR3 sequence (DNA): TGCGCCAGCAGCTCAAGCTTGGAGACCCAGTACTTC.

The chain joins TRBV19 to TRBJ2-3; 10 bases are a match to TRBD2. V gave up 5 bases and J gave up 2 bases; unmatched junction bases: 10. There are 17 residues in the CDR3. CDR1 is LNHDA and CDR2 is SQIVND in the germline V gene (reference sequence). CDR3 in amino acids: CASSARTSGTFTDTQYF. CDR3 in DNA: TGTGCCAGTAGTGCCCGGACTAGCGGAACCTTCACAGATACGCAGTATTTT. Full variable domain (rest looked up from reference TRBV19 and TRBJ2-3): DGGITQSPKYLFRKEGQNVTLSCEQNLNHDAMYWYRQDPGQGLRLIYYSQIVNDFQKGDIAEGYSVSREKKESFPLTVTSAQKNPTAFYLCASSARTSGTFTDTQYFGPGTRLTVL.

The chain has TRBV5-4 and TRBJ2-2; 8 nucleotides align to TRBD2. Trimming removed 2 bases from V and 5 bases from J; junction bases left unmatched: 8. CDR3 size: 16 residues. Germline V lookup: CDR1 SGHNT, CDR2 YYREEE (reference sequence). CDR3 sequence: CASSLGGGRDTGELFF. The CDR3 region has the DNA TGTGCCAGCAGCTTAGGCGGGGGGCGGGATACCGGGGAGCTGTTTTTT. Using reference TRBV5-4 and TRBJ2-2 for the parts outside the CDR3, the full variable domain is ETGVTQSPTHLIKTRGQQVTLRCSSQSGHNTVSWYQQALGQGPQFIFQYYREEENGRGNFPPRFSGLQFPNYSSELNVNALELDDSALYLCASSLGGGRDTGELFFGEGSRLTVL.

This clone came up a few times. This chain joins TRBV14 and TRBJ1-1; TRBD1 matches 7 bases. There are 15 residues in the CDR3. Germline CDR1 and CDR2: SGHDN and FVKESK. With V trimmed by 6 bases and J by 4 bases, 11 bases remained unmatched. The CDR3 protein is CASSRRQGGFTEAFF. As DNA, the CDR3 is TGTGCCAGCAGTCGTAGACAGGGAGGATTCACTGAAGCTTTCTTT.

The chain couples TRBV6-5 to TRBJ2-7; 8 bases fit TRBD2. After removal of 8 bases from V and 0 bases from J, the junction contained 9 bases not matched to a gene. CDR1 is MNHEY, CDR2 SVGAGI, per germline. This CDR3 has 15 residues. This CDR3 reads CASGSLAGSSYEQYF. The CDR3 coding sequence is TGTGCCAGCGGAAGTTTAGCGGGATCCTCCTACGAGCAGTACTTC.

This clone was found once. The rearrangement links TRBV10-2 to TRBJ1-1; D may be TRBD1 (5 bases). Germline V gene lookup returns CDR1 WSHSY and CDR2 SAAADI. The CDR3 has 15 residues. Trimming left V 7 bases short and J 1 base short, with 16 bases between. CDR3 amino acids: CASTERGMRNTEAFF. CDR3 in DNA: TGCGCCAGCACCGAAAGGGGTATGAGGAACACTGAAGCTTTCTTT.

This clone was detected once. V usage is TRBV24-1 and J usage is TRBJ2-5; 13 nucleotides match TRBD2. Germline CDR1 and CDR2: KGHDR and SFDVKD. V was pared by 4 bases and J by 2 bases, with 6 bases of the junction left unmatched. The CDR3 is 17 amino acids. The CDR3 DNA is TGTGCCACCAGTGACCCCGGACTAGCGGGGGAACAAGAGACCCAGTACTTC. Translated: CATSDPGLAGEQETQYF.

The V call is TRBV29-1, the J call TRBJ1-1; 10 bases match TRBD1. This CDR3 comprises 15 residues. V trimming: 6 bases; J trimming: 0 bases; junction bases outside the gene matches: 7. Germline loops: CDR1 SQVTM, CDR2 ANQGSEA. The CDR3, as DNA: TGCAGCGTCGTGGGGGACAGGGGCATGAACACTGAAGCTTTCTTT. Amino acid sequence: CSVVGDRGMNTEAFF.

The chain carries TRBV14 and TRBJ2-3, with 10 positions matching TRBD2. Germline-derived CDR1 and CDR2 are SGHDN and FVKESK. CDR3 length equals 14 residues. V was clipped by 10 bases and J by 3 bases; unmatched bases: 7. The CDR3 region has the DNA TGTGCCACCCGCCCTAGCGGGAGTACAGATACGCAGTATTTT. Translated, it gives CATRPSGSTDTQYF.

V and J are TRBV3-1 (or the pseudogene TRBV3-2) and TRBJ1-2; TRBD1 agrees at 10 bases. Germline V gene sequence: CDR1 LGHDT, CDR2 YNNKEL (reference sequence). This CDR3 is built from 14 residues. The V and J ends lost 4 bases and 8 bases, in that order; junction bases with no gene match: 7. DNA of the CDR3: TGTGCCAGCAGCCCCAGGACAGGGGGGGGAGGCTACACCTTC. Protein product: CASSPRTGGGGYTF.